One sample yielded the 8 T cell receptor beta chains listed below, sequenced in a study of shared clonotypes between healthy human individuals. Naive CD8 cells were CD45RO-negative, positively selected for CCR7, excluding terminally differentiated effector memory CD45RA+ cells. Clones were read by immunoSEQ multiplex PCR, and TCRdb kept only the in-frame ones, dropping some. The repertoire includes 600,000 or so clones, roughly 96% of them detected once, and approximately 0.12% sits in the top ten. The sample taken for sequencing was naive CD8+ T cells sorted from blood. These receptors originate from a woman under 40 in good health.

This clone has only one observation. The chain couples TRBV27 to TRBJ2-7; 7 bases are a match to TRBD2. Germline CDR1 is MNHEY and CDR2 is SMNVEV (reference sequence). The CDR3 covers 15 residues. With V trimmed by 6 bases and J by 0 bases, 8 bases remained unmatched. CDR3 in amino acids: CASSLREARSYEQYF. The DNA of the CDR3 is TGTGCCAGCAGCCTTCGGGAGGCCCGCTCCTACGAGCAGTACTTC.

The rearrangement joins TRBV6-5 to TRBJ2-2, with D possibly being TRBD2 (5 bases). Germline V gene data show CDR1 as MNHEY and CDR2 as SVGAGI. The CDR3 spans 13 residues. Deletions cut 8 bases from V and 4 bases from J, with 11 bases between. CDR3 sequence (DNA): TGTGCCAGCCTTACTAGTATCACCGGGGAGCTGTTTTTT. Amino acids: CASLTSITGELFF.

The rearrangement links TRBV10-2 to TRBJ2-7, with D unclear. The CDR3 extends over 10 amino acids. V lost 3 bases and J lost 10, with 7 bases in between. Germline CDR1 reads WSHSY; CDR2 reads SAAADI. CDR3 in amino acids: CASSESPQYF. The CDR3 DNA is TGCGCCAGCAGTGAAAGTCCACAGTACTTC.

The chain couples TRBV2 to TRBJ2-7; D unclear. V shed 0 bases and J shed 2 bases, with 8 bases lying between them. The length of the CDR3 is 14 residues. Germline CDR1 and CDR2: SNHLY and FYNNEI. CDR3 sequence (DNA): TGTGCCAGCAGTGAAGCGCTAGTTGCCTACGAGCAGTACTTC. As protein: CASSEALVAYEQYF.

The chain recombines TRBV29-1 with TRBJ2-4, with 8 bases fitting TRBD1. V was clipped by 4 bases and J by 5 bases; unmatched bases: 4. This CDR3 contains 13 residues. CDR1 is SQVTM, CDR2 ANQGSEA, per germline. CDR3 region: CSVVTGGENIQYF. The CDR3 DNA is TGCAGCGTTGTCACAGGGGGAGAAAACATTCAGTACTTC.

The chain combines TRBV2 with TRBJ1-6; D is uncertain. Trimming stripped 7 bases from V and 8 bases from J, with 9 bases between. This CDR3 has 12 amino acids. The germline gives CDR1 SNHLY, CDR2 FYNNEI. CDR3 nucleotides: TGTGCCAGCACCCAGAGGTATTCACCCCTCCACTTT. This translates into CASTQRYSPLHF.

V usage is TRBV28 and J usage is TRBJ1-2, with 7 bases identical to TRBD1. Germline lookup yields CDR1 MDHEN and CDR2 SYDVKM. The junction had 11 bases not matched to a gene; V was cut back by 1 base and J by 3 bases. This CDR3 has 17 amino acids. CDR3 loop: CASSLLSLYRGHYGYTF. The CDR3, as DNA: TGTGCCAGCAGTTTATTATCCCTCTACAGGGGCCACTATGGCTACACCTTC.

A single count supports this clone. This chain connects TRBV6-5 to TRBJ2-7, with 8 bases aligning to TRBD2. Germline-derived CDR1 and CDR2 are MNHEY and SVGAGI. The ends lost 2 bases at V and 3 bases at J; junction bases unmatched: 6. This CDR3 region has 15 residues. The CDR3 nucleotides are TGTGCCAGCAGTTACGGAGCGGGAGAGCTCTACGAGCAGTACTTC. Protein product: CASSYGAGELYEQYF.